This T cell receptor beta chain was profiled in a study of regulatory T cells in long-lasting Graves disease. Relying on iRepertoire HTBI primers and Arm-PCR of CDR3 regions, the team built TCR beta libraries. Via MiXCR, TCRdb re-called the multiplex PCR reads, giving one row per CDR3 protein. This sample has around 470,000 distinct CDR3 sequences; 14% occur once, and the top ten carry approximately 15%. The CDR3 sequence is 13 residues long. The V gene's germline CDR1 is ENHRY and CDR2 SYGVKD. Trimming took 5 bases from V and 2 from J, leaving 4 bases between them. The sample's time point: newly diagnosed GD, antithyroid drugs for less than 3 months. Preparation of the TCR library used RNA extracted from PBMCs. Study findings and constraints: Comparison showed that persistent patients shared more public clonotypes (about 2,800) than new patients (about 970). Persistent-disease Graves' patients showed less TCR diversity than new cases.

As to this clonotype: The target antigen is unknown.

A further study also used this sample, focusing on T cells in Graves' hyperthyroidism and ophthalmopathy.

The source of this sequence is a woman aged 45 to 65 with Graves disease. The rearrangement links TRBV10-3 to TRBJ2-6; unclear D gene. This material consisted of peripheral blood mononuclear cells (PBMCs), taken at new diagnosis, from a patient treated with antithyroid drugs. CDR3 sequence: CAISTTGANVLTF. The DNA of the CDR3 is TGTGCCATCAGTACAACTGGGGCCAACGTCCTGACTTTC.